What follows are 27 T cell receptor beta chains derived from one specimen sequenced in a study of cytotoxic CD8 clonotypes in ibrutinib-treated CLL (dated by TCRdb to the early 2020s). Libraries were prepared through the immunoSEQ multiplex PCR assay. Entries here come from immuneACCESS through TCRdb and include only in-frame sequences with V and J called. Some clones fail to appear in such tables; in the studies checked, an unresolved V gene covers under half of the shortfall, and the cause of the remainder is unknown. This sample comprises over 20,000 clones, about 68% of them detected only once. Of the sample, roughly 7.6% is held by the ten largest clones. Sample: PBMCs, taken before ibrutinib treatment. These receptors were collected from a human donor with chronic lymphocytic leukemia.

This clone occurred a few times. This chain connects TRBV7-3 to TRBJ1-2, with 7 bases lining up with TRBD1. V shed 7 bases, J shed 8 bases, and the junction held 13 bases outside the gene matches. The CDR3 runs to 14 residues. CDR1 is SGHTA, CDR2 FQGTGA, per germline. CDR3 loop: CASNPGGGLTGYTF. DNA for the CDR3: TGTGCCAGCAATCCCGGAGGGGGCCTTACGGGCTACACCTTC.

This sequence joins TRBV27 and TRBJ1-2; D is perhaps TRBD1 (6 bases). CDR1 is MNHEY, CDR2 SMNVEV, per germline (reference sequence). The CDR3 runs 17 residues. Trimming pared 1 base from V and 4 bases from J, leaving 19 bases between. CDR3 sequence reads: CASSLFAQGARGYGYTF. DNA of the CDR3: TGTGCCAGCAGTTTATTCGCACAGGGTGCTCGGGGCTATGGCTACACCTTC.

V usage is TRBV6-1 and J usage is TRBJ2-3; D not certain. Trimming took off 11 bases at V and 0 bases at J, with 15 bases between the two ends. This CDR3 has 14 residues. Germline lookup yields CDR1 MNHNS and CDR2 SASEGT. The CDR3 is CAALGWGSTDTQYF. As DNA, the CDR3 is TGTGCCGCGTTAGGGTGGGGTAGCACAGATACGCAGTATTTT.

This chain joins TRBV6-6 and TRBJ1-1; D is uncertain. The CDR3 is made up of 11 amino acids. V shed 3 bases and J shed 10 bases, with 9 bases lying between them. Looked up from germline, CDR1 is MNHNY and CDR2 is SVGAGI (reference sequence). The CDR3 region is CASSYGPRAFF. CDR3 nucleotides: TGTGCCAGCAGTTATGGCCCGAGAGCTTTCTTT.

The chain combines TRBV2 with TRBJ2-7; TRBD1 might be the D (6 bases). Germline-derived CDR1 and CDR2 are SNHLY and FYNNEI. The CDR3 consists of 13 residues. V lost 2 bases and J 6 bases, leaving 11 bases between the germline ends. CDR3 sequence (DNA): TGTGCCAGCAGTGAAATCAGGGGCGGCGAGCAGTACTTC. This translates into CASSEIRGGEQYF.

Concerning this clone: A read error may account for a junction end that differs from germline. This chain joins TRBV15 and TRBJ1-2; 9 nucleotides align to TRBD1. Germline CDR1 reads LNHNV; CDR2 reads YYDKDF (reference sequence). The CDR3 is made up of 19 amino acids. The CDR3 protein is CATSREPRNRDRALYGYTF. The CDR3 coding sequence is TGTGCCACCAGCCGAGAACCTAGGAACAGGGACAGGGCCCTTTATGGCTACACCTTC.

The chain carries TRBV27 and TRBJ1-6; 8 bases agree with TRBD1. Per germline, CDR1 MNHEY and CDR2 SMNVEV (reference sequence). The V and J ends lost 2 bases and 2 bases, in that order; junction bases with no gene match: 11. This CDR3 is 19 amino acids long. As DNA, the CDR3 is TGTGCCAGCAGTTTAAGGACAGGGCGCGTCGATCCCTATAATTCACCCCTCCACTTT. Residues: CASSLRTGRVDPYNSPLHF.

This sequence joins TRBV30 and TRBJ1-2; perhaps TRBD1 as D (6 bases). The germline V gene encodes CDR1 GTSNPN and CDR2 SVGIG (reference sequence). The CDR3 spans 13 residues. V was clipped by 4 bases and J by 8 bases, with 17 bases between them. CDR3 nucleotide sequence: TGTGCCTGGACCTATGGGGGGGCGTGGGGCTACACCTTC. It encodes CAWTYGGAWGYTF.

The chain joins TRBV6-5 to TRBJ2-7, with a weak D call TRBD1 (6 bases). Looked up from germline, CDR1 is MNHEY and CDR2 is SVGAGI. CDR3 size: 15 residues. Trimming took off 0 bases at V and 7 bases at J, with 16 bases between the two ends. Here the CDR3 DNA reads TGTGCCAGCAGTTACTCGGGGGCAGGGGCTCGGGAGCAGTACTTC. Amino acids: CASSYSGAGAREQYF.

This chain uses TRBV9 with TRBJ1-1, with D uncertain. CDR1 is SGDLS and CDR2 is YYNGEE in the germline V gene. The ends were cut back, 4 bases at V and 0 bases at J, with 7 bases in the middle. This CDR3 is 13 amino acids long. CDR3: CASSPIVNTEAFF. CDR3 in DNA: TGTGCCAGCAGCCCTATAGTGAACACTGAAGCTTTCTTT.

V usage is TRBV19 and J usage is TRBJ2-7, with 7 bases identical to TRBD2. J gave up 0 bases and V 7 bases, and 9 bases lay outside the gene matches. Germline CDR1 LNHDA, CDR2 SQIVND (reference sequence). The CDR3 sequence is 15 residues long. This CDR3 reads CASTRTSAPSYEQYF. The DNA of the CDR3 is TGTGCCAGTACCCGAACTAGCGCGCCCTCCTACGAGCAGTACTTC.

The chain employs TRBV6-4 and TRBJ2-1, with 10 bases identical to TRBD1. CDR3 length: 15 amino acids. Germline trimming cut 4 bases from V and 7 bases from J; bases unmatched to any gene: 7. The germline CDR1 and CDR2 sequences are MRHNA and SNTAGT. The CDR3 region has the DNA TGTGCCAGCAGTGGGGGACAGGGGAGAAGGAATGAGCAGTTCTTC. It codes for CASSGGQGRRNEQFF.

The V call is TRBV7-3, the J call TRBJ2-1; a weak D match, TRBD2 (6 bases). Germline V lookup: CDR1 SGHTA, CDR2 FQGTGA. Trimming took 2 bases from V and 0 from J, leaving 8 bases between them. The CDR3 loop spans 15 amino acids. The CDR3 DNA follows: TGTGCCAGCAGCTTAGGAGGGAACTCCTACAATGAGCAGTTCTTC. It encodes CASSLGGNSYNEQFF.

The rearrangement joins TRBV2 to TRBJ2-5; 9 bases match TRBD2. This CDR3 contains 15 residues. Trimming cost V 5 bases and J 2 bases; bases outside gene matches: 6. Per germline, CDR1 SNHLY and CDR2 FYNNEI. CDR3 sequence: CASSRAGGLQETQYF. The CDR3 DNA follows: TGTGCCAGCAGTCGAGCGGGGGGTCTTCAAGAGACCCAGTACTTC. Using reference TRBV2 and TRBJ2-5 for the parts outside the CDR3, the full variable domain is EPEVTQTPSHQVTQMGQEVILRCVPISNHLYFYWYRQILGQKVEFLVSFYNNEISEKSEIFDDQFSVERPDGSNFTLKIRSTKLEDSAMYFCASSRAGGLQETQYFGPGTRLLVL.

This sequence joins TRBV5-6 and TRBJ2-7; 8 bases map to TRBD1. The CDR3 spans 17 residues. The J segment lost 0 bases and the V segment lost 4 bases, leaving 12 bases of the junction unmatched. From germline, CDR1 is SGHDT and CDR2 YYEEEE. CDR3 sequence (DNA): TGTGCCAGCAGCCAGTTGGCGAGACAGGGGAGCTCCTACGAGCAGTACTTC. It encodes CASSQLARQGSSYEQYF.

This chain links TRBV10-3 with TRBJ2-3; 11 nucleotides line up with TRBD2. V dropped 4 bases and J dropped 8; count of bases not matched to a gene: 8. The CDR3 has 15 residues. The germline gives CDR1 ENHRY, CDR2 SYGVKD. CDR3 bases: TGTGCCATCAGTGGTGTAGCGGGGGGGCCGGCTACGCAGTATTTT. Translation: CAISGVAGGPATQYF.

This chain links TRBV5-1 with TRBJ2-3, with 9 bases aligning to TRBD2. Germline loops: CDR1 SGHRS, CDR2 YFSETQ. The V gene end was trimmed by 5 bases and the J gene end by 0 bases; junction bases not matched to a gene: 10. This CDR3 comprises 17 residues. CDR3 nucleotide sequence: TGCGCCAGCAGATTTAGCGGGAGACCATCTAGCACAGATACGCAGTATTTT. It encodes CASRFSGRPSSTDTQYF.

The rearrangement uses TRBV12-5 and TRBJ2-1, with D tentatively TRBD1 or TRBD2 (5 bases each). CDR1 and CDR2 from the germline V gene are LGHNT and FRNRAP. The CDR3 runs to 15 residues. V shed 6 bases and J shed 6 bases, with 18 bases lying between them. The CDR3 protein is CASGLHGGTRNEQFF. The CDR3 DNA sequence: TGTGCTAGTGGCCTCCATGGGGGAACTCGCAATGAGCAGTTCTTC. The complete variable domain, with remaining parts taken from reference TRBV12-5 and TRBJ2-1, reads DARVTQTPRHKVTEMGQEVTMRCQPILGHNTVFWYRQTMMQGLELLAYFRNRAPLDDSGMPKDRFSAEMPDATLATLKIQPSEPRDSAVYFCASGLHGGTRNEQFFGPGTRLTVL.

CDR3 loop: CASSFPGLVHEQYF. CDR3 nucleotide sequence: TGTGCCAGCAGCTTCCCAGGACTAGTTCACGAGCAGTACTTC. This chain links TRBV7-9 with TRBJ2-7, with 7 bases fitting TRBD2. The CDR3 totals 14 residues. Losses at the gene ends were 3 bases for V and 5 bases for J; bases not matched to a gene: 7. Germline-derived CDR1 and CDR2 are SEHNR and FQNEAQ (reference sequence).

This clone has just a few counts. The chain joins TRBV27 to TRBJ1-1, with TRBD1 matching 8 bases. Germline values: CDR1 MNHEY, CDR2 SMNVEV (reference sequence). The CDR3 runs to 17 residues. Trimming removed 4 bases from V and 7 bases from J; junction bases left unmatched: 17. The CDR3 DNA is TGTGCCAGCAGTTATGGGACAGGTCGAAGGACATCCATTGAAGCTTTCTTT. It yields the protein CASSYGTGRRTSIEAFF.

This clone was detected only once. The chain employs TRBV5-5 and TRBJ2-1; D uncertain. Germline CDR1 and CDR2: SGHKS and YYEKEE (reference sequence). Deletions cut 0 bases from V and 5 bases from J, with 9 bases between. The CDR3 totals 14 residues. As DNA, the CDR3 is TGTGCCAGCAGCTTGGCTTCCCAGAACAATGAGCAGTTCTTC. This sequence encodes CASSLASQNNEQFF.

This clone was seen just once. This sequence joins TRBV18 and TRBJ2-7; maybe TRBD2 (6 bases). Trimming pared 7 bases from V and 8 bases from J, leaving 27 bases between. The CDR3 totals 16 residues. Germline V gives CDR1 KGHSH, CDR2 LQKENI. The CDR3 DNA follows: TGTGCCAGCTGCCGCGGGGATCAGGTGACCTTATACCAGCAGTACTTC. It encodes CASCRGDQVTLYQQYF. Supplemented by reference TRBV18 and TRBJ2-7, the full variable domain reads NAGVMQNPRHLVRRRGQEARLRCSPMKGHSHVYWYRQLPEEGLKFMVYLQKENIIDESGMPKERFSAEFPKEGPSILRIQQVVRGDSAAYFCASCRGDQVTLYQQYFGPGTRLTVT.

This rearrangement joins TRBV7-8 to TRBJ1-1; D remains unclear. Trimming shortened V by 5 bases and J by 0 bases, and 13 bases separated the two germline ends. The CDR3 loop spans 15 amino acids. The germline gives CDR1 SGHVS, CDR2 FQNEAQ. The DNA for the CDR3 is TGTGCCAGCAGCGTTCGTGAGTCCATGAACACTGAAGCTTTCTTT. This encodes CASSVRESMNTEAFF.

For the CDR3, the DNA is TGTGCCAGCTCACCACCGCAGGGGGCTCTGGGAAAACTGTTTTTT. The encoded protein is CASSPPQGALGKLFF. The chain links TRBV18 to TRBJ1-4; 8 nucleotides agree with TRBD1. V lost 0 bases to trimming and J lost 10 bases; unmatched junction nucleotides: 7. This CDR3 is built from 15 residues. CDR1 and CDR2 (germline): KGHSH, LQKENI.

The chain uses TRBV5-1 and TRBJ1-5, with 10 bases matching TRBD1. Germline loops: CDR1 SGHRS, CDR2 YFSETQ. With 1 base clipped from V and 4 bases from J, the junction kept 2 bases outside the gene matches. The CDR3 spans 15 residues. The CDR3 DNA reads TGCGCCAGCAGCTTGACGGACAGGGGGAATCAGCCCCAGCATTTT. Amino acids: CASSLTDRGNQPQHF.

The rearrangement uses TRBV6-4 and TRBJ1-1, with a tentative D call TRBD1 (6 bases). The V gene's germline CDR1 is MRHNA and CDR2 SNTAGT. CDR3 size: 14 residues. Trimming shortened V by 3 bases and J by 1 base, and 9 bases separated the two germline ends. The CDR3 is CASSEEGGNTEAFF. CDR3 nucleotides: TGTGCCAGCAGTGAGGAAGGGGGGAACACTGAAGCTTTCTTT.

CDR3 sequence: CASSPTRILYNEQFF. In nucleotides, the CDR3 is TGTGCCAGCAGCCCGACGAGGATTCTATACAATGAGCAGTTCTTC. This rearrangement joins TRBV7-8 to TRBJ2-1; D unresolved. The CDR3 spans 15 residues. The V end lost 5 bases, the J end lost 4 bases, and 15 bases lay between the germline ends. Germline CDR1 is SGHVS and CDR2 is FQNEAQ.